This TCR beta chain originates from a study of CD8 T cells in ankylosing spondylitis. TCRdb independently ran MiXCR on the 5' RACE reads; one entry per CDR3 protein. The table has around 330,000 distinct CDR3 sequences, around 10% seen once. The sequence came from a female donor with ankylosing spondylitis or in good health (not recorded which). The sample consisted of blood, either unsorted or a sorted T cell fraction (not recorded which).

CDR3 in DNA: TGTGCCAGCAGGGGACGGGTGGGCACAGATACGCAGTATTTT. This codes for CASRGRVGTDTQYF. The V gene is TRBV6-1, the J gene TRBJ2-3; either TRBD1 or TRBD2 may fit D (5 bases each). Germline values: CDR1 MNHNS, CDR2 SASEGT. The V end lost 6 bases, the J end lost 1 base, and 11 bases lay between the germline ends. This CDR3 has 14 amino acids.